This TCR beta chain derives from a study of sequential checkpoint blockade in melanoma. This clone was picked up a small number of times. This table comes from immunoSEQ multiplex PCR, and its TCRdb copy is limited to in-frame clones, with some not included. The data contain 6,500 to 8,000 clones, approximately 30% of them singletons. Treatment reported: randomized to nivolumab then ipilimumab (arm A) or the reverse (arm B). The CDR3 is 15 amino acids. Germline assignment: CDR1 MDHEN and CDR2 SYDVKM. The ends were cut back, 1 base at V and 3 bases at J, with 12 bases in the middle. This receptor was identified in a human donor with melanoma. V is TRBV28 and J is TRBJ2-5, with a weak D call TRBD2 (7 bases). Sequencing was performed on tumor tissue (inferred from file names), taken from a patient given nivolumab and ipilimumab in sequence. CDR3 DNA: TGTGCCAGCAGTTTATACGGGGGGCATAAAGAGACCCAGTACTTC. Translating gives CASSLYGGHKETQYF.